This T cell receptor (beta chain) was profiled in a study of T cell repertoires in cytomegalovirus infection. Study-level information: CMV infection plus the matching HLA type was flagged by public TCR beta signatures.

This clonotype was picked up a small number of times. Its antigen is unidentified. Germline CDR1 is WSHSY and CDR2 is SAAADI. V lost 5 bases, J lost 8 bases, and 12 bases stayed unmatched. The CDR3 has 16 residues. Via MiXCR, TCRdb re-called the reads, giving one row per CDR3 protein. This sample has about 350,000 distinct CDR3 sequences, with around a third found just once. The chain recombines TRBV10-2 with TRBJ2-3; 11 positions match TRBD2. The origin of this receptor is a human donor in good health (CMV status not recorded). Some clones in this sample may be carry-over from other donors' samples. The source material was cultured PBMCs, sampled from culture after CMV antigen stimulation. CDR3 sequence reads: CASSSELAGGQGTQYF. In DNA form, the CDR3 reads TGCGCCAGCAGTTCGGAGCTAGCGGGAGGTCAGGGTACGCAGTATTTT.